These 6 T cell receptor beta chains came from one sample sequenced in a study of shared clonotypes between healthy human individuals. TCRdb's copy holds only in-frame clones and misses some; the assay was immunoSEQ multiplex PCR. This table holds 110,000 or so clones, under 70% found once. The sequenced material came from memory CD8+ T cells sorted from blood. The subset was: CD45RO+ cells pooled with CCR7-negative TemRA cells. The receptors here all came from a woman in her twenties or thirties in good health.

This clone was counted between two and nine times. This sample also contains other DNA sequences that code for the same CDR3. The chain combines TRBV6-1 with TRBJ1-4, with TRBD1 as a possible D gene (5 bases). This CDR3 region has 15 residues. Germline V lookup: CDR1 MNHNS, CDR2 SASEGT. Between the trimmed V and J ends, which lost 5 bases and 0 bases, there was a span of 10 bases. The CDR3 loop reads CASSPGPATNEKLFF. In nucleotides, the CDR3 is TGTGCCAGCAGTCCAGGGCCGGCAACTAATGAAAAACTGTTTTTT.

For this clone: In the same sample, other DNA sequences code for this CDR3. This chain connects TRBV6-1 to TRBJ1-3, with TRBD1 as a possible D gene (5 bases). Trimming shortened V by 0 bases and J by 0 bases, and 9 bases separated the two germline ends. Germline values: CDR1 MNHNS, CDR2 SASEGT. The CDR3 consists of 16 residues. The CDR3 DNA sequence: TGTGCCAGCAGTGAAGCCATGGGGGACTCTGGAAACACCATATATTTT. Its translation: CASSEAMGDSGNTIYF.

This clone was seen a handful of times. V gene TRBV11-2 combines with J gene TRBJ1-2; D might be TRBD1 (5 bases). The germline V gene has CDR1 SGHAT and CDR2 FQNNGV. CDR3 size: 14 residues. Trimming left V 5 bases short and J 4 bases short, with 14 bases between. CDR3 nucleotides: TGTGCCAGCAGCCCCTCCCGGGACTTCTATGGCTACACCTTC. The encoded protein is CASSPSRDFYGYTF.

This clone was found a few times. The same CDR3 arises from other DNA sequences in this sample as well. The V and J genes are TRBV5-4 and TRBJ2-3; no reliable D call. Deletions cut 4 bases from V and 3 bases from J, with 6 bases between. CDR1 is SGHNT, CDR2 YYREEE, per germline (reference sequence). The CDR3 is made up of 12 amino acids. CDR3 sequence: CASSRSTDTQYF. CDR3 bases: TGTGCCAGCAGCCGATCTACAGATACGCAGTATTTT.

In this sample, this clone turned up once. The J gene is TRBJ2-1, the V gene TRBV4-1, with D maybe TRBD2 (6 bases). The CDR3 consists of 12 residues. Germline assignment: CDR1 MGHRA and CDR2 YSYEKL. Trimming left V 4 bases short and J 12 bases short, with 13 bases between. The DNA for the CDR3 is TGCGCCAGCAGCCCGGACTACATTGTGCAGTTCTTC. It encodes CASSPDYIVQFF.

The chain joins TRBV28 to TRBJ2-7; 10 bases fit TRBD1. The CDR3 spans 20 residues. Germline V gene lookup returns CDR1 MDHEN and CDR2 SYDVKM. The V gene end was trimmed by 3 bases and the J gene end by 2 bases; junction bases not matched to a gene: 19. CDR3 in DNA: TGTGCCAGCAGTTTGCTCGCGGGCATTGACAGGGGGCAACTCCCCTACGAGCAGTACTTC. The encoded protein is CASSLLAGIDRGQLPYEQYF.